Shown below are 5 T cell receptor beta chains from a single sample sequenced in a study of T cells in localized non-small cell lung cancer. The method was immunoSEQ multiplex PCR; TCRdb's version includes in-frame clones alone and lacks a portion of them. Of around 17,000 clones listed, 90% were seen once; the top ten hold more than 0.95%. This material consisted of peripheral blood mononuclear cells, taken before any cancer treatment. These receptors were collected from a woman aged 35 to 69 with stage III lung adenocarcinoma.

The chain recombines TRBV7-9 with TRBJ1-3; D remains ambiguous. This CDR3 comprises 12 residues. V was pared by 4 bases and J by 2 bases, with 3 bases between. Per the germline V gene, CDR1 is SEHNR and CDR2 is FQNEAQ (reference sequence). As DNA, the CDR3 is TGTGCCAGCAGCTCAACTGGAAACACCATATATTTT. It encodes CASSSTGNTIYF.

This chain connects TRBV2 to TRBJ2-7, with D hard to call. V lost 8 bases, J lost 0 bases, and 14 bases lay in between. The CDR3 extends over 14 amino acids. From germline, CDR1 is SNHLY and CDR2 FYNNEI. DNA of the CDR3: TGTGCCAGCGGGTACCGTCTGGGCTCCTACGAGCAGTACTTC. Protein product: CASGYRLGSYEQYF.

This chain connects TRBV29-1 to TRBJ2-7, with unresolved D. CDR1 SQVTM and CDR2 ANQGSEA come from the germline V gene. The CDR3 extends over 12 amino acids. V lost 7 bases to trimming and J lost 4 bases, with 14 bases between them. CDR3 nucleotide sequence: TGCAGCGCTACGGATATGACTTACGAGCAGTACTTC. It encodes CSATDMTYEQYF.

The chain uses TRBV9 and TRBJ2-1, with 8 bases matching TRBD2. The CDR3 totals 16 residues. Germline loops: CDR1 SGDLS, CDR2 YYNGEE. With 0 bases clipped from V and 7 bases from J, the junction kept 9 bases outside the gene matches. Written as DNA, the CDR3 is TGTGCCAGCAGCGTAGACGGGGGGGCCGTTTCGAATGAGCAGTTCTTC. This gives the protein CASSVDGGAVSNEQFF.

The J gene is TRBJ2-2, the V gene TRBV6-6; D gene unclear. Germline CDR1 MNHNY, CDR2 SVGAGI (reference sequence). The CDR3 has 15 amino acids. Trimming shortened V by 5 bases and J by 0 bases, and 10 bases separated the two germline ends. The CDR3 bases are TGTGCCAGCAGTCGGAGCAGCGCGAACACCGGGGAGCTGTTTTTT. This gives the protein CASSRSSANTGELFF.